The 27 T cell receptor beta chains given below trace back to one sample, sequenced in a study of T-cell memory formation after mild COVID-19. TCRdb independently ran MiXCR on the 5' RACE reads; one entry per CDR3 protein. The table lists 350,000 to 450,000 distinct CDR3 sequences, approximately 15% of them singletons. Specimen: PBMCs or a T cell subset sorted from them (not recorded which). The receptors were sampled from a man aged 18 to 29 who had mild COVID-19 (a few samples of this study predate the infection). Cell type and time point are not known.

This rearrangement joins TRBV24-1 to TRBJ2-1; possibly TRBD1 or TRBD2 for D (5 bases each). CDR3 length: 16 amino acids. Trimming cost V 4 bases and J 6 bases, with 18 bases left between them. Germline V gene sequence: CDR1 KGHDR, CDR2 SFDVKD. CDR3 residues: CATSESLWGKRNEQFF. CDR3 sequence (DNA): TGTGCCACCAGTGAGAGCCTCTGGGGGAAGCGCAATGAGCAGTTCTTC.

This clonotype turned up a few times. CDR3 loop: CASSMDFMNTEAFF. CDR3 sequence (DNA): TGCGCCAGCAGCATGGATTTCATGAACACTGAAGCTTTCTTT. The chain combines TRBV5-1 with TRBJ1-1; the D is unclear. Trimming shortened V by 4 bases and J by 0 bases, and 10 bases separated the two germline ends. CDR3 size: 14 residues. Germline V gives CDR1 SGHRS, CDR2 YFSETQ.

The V call is TRBV6-2 or TRBV6-3, the J call TRBJ2-1, with 7 bases fitting TRBD2. CDR3 size: 14 residues. V lost 2 bases, J lost 8 bases, and 6 bases stayed unmatched. Germline values: CDR1 MNHEY, CDR2 SVGEGT. In nucleotides, the CDR3 is TGTGCCAGCAGTTACATTGGCAGCGGGGATGAGCAGTTCTTC. Protein: CASSYIGSGDEQFF.

This clonotype has just a few counts. J is TRBJ1-6 and V is TRBV11-2, with TRBD1 as a possible D gene (6 bases). CDR3 size: 15 residues. Germline V gene lookup returns CDR1 SGHAT and CDR2 FQNNGV. Trimming stripped 5 bases from V and 6 bases from J, with 14 bases between. The CDR3 nucleotides are TGTGCCAGCAGCCCCACGGGACAACTTAATTCACCCCTCCACTTT. Its translation is CASSPTGQLNSPLHF.

This clonotype came up a few times. The V gene is TRBV6-5, the J gene TRBJ2-7, with D possibly being TRBD1 (5 bases). Between the trimmed V and J ends, which lost 8 bases and 6 bases, there was a span of 17 bases. This CDR3 comprises 13 residues. CDR1 MNHEY and CDR2 SVGAGI come from the germline V gene. The CDR3 loop reads CASGTRGNREQYF. In DNA, the CDR3 is TGTGCCAGCGGAACAAGGGGAAATCGCGAGCAGTACTTC.

This clonotype appeared once. The chain employs TRBV4-1 and TRBJ1-1; D unclear. With 0 bases removed from V and 11 bases from J, the gap between germline ends came to 16 bases. Germline V gives CDR1 MGHRA, CDR2 YSYEKL. This CDR3 has 14 residues. CDR3 in amino acids: CASSQDLGVRVAFF. As DNA, the CDR3 is TGCGCCAGCAGCCAAGATCTAGGAGTCCGGGTCGCTTTCTTT.

This chain uses TRBV29-1 with TRBJ1-3; D call uncertain. Germline CDR1 SQVTM, CDR2 ANQGSEA. Trimming left V 6 bases short and J 8 bases short, with 8 bases between. The CDR3 spans 10 residues. DNA for the CDR3: TGCAGCGTGTGGGAGGACACCATATATTTT. Translating gives CSVWEDTIYF.

The CDR3 loop is CASSLETHEQYF. The CDR3, as DNA: TGCGCCAGCAGCTTGGAGACCCACGAGCAGTACTTC. The chain couples TRBV5-1 to TRBJ2-7; D is uncertain. Germline assignment: CDR1 SGHRS and CDR2 YFSETQ. The CDR3 contains 12 residues. V lost 0 bases to trimming and J lost 5 bases, with 6 bases between them.

CDR3: CASSQQSPLEDTQYF. In DNA, the CDR3 is TGTGCCAGCAGCCAACAAAGCCCATTGGAAGATACGCAGTATTTT. This sequence joins TRBV3-1 and TRBJ2-3; D is unclear. In germline, CDR1 is LGHDT, CDR2 YNNKEL (reference sequence). The CDR3 loop spans 15 amino acids. V lost 2 bases and J 5 bases, leaving 14 bases between the germline ends.

V and J are TRBV9 and TRBJ2-3; unclear D gene. V was trimmed by 0 bases and J by 0 bases, leaving 8 bases between them. The length of the CDR3 is 15 residues. From germline, CDR1 is SGDLS and CDR2 YYNGEE. The CDR3 reads CASSVEPSSTDTQYF. The CDR3 nucleotides are TGTGCCAGCAGCGTAGAACCCTCTAGCACAGATACGCAGTATTTT.

This clonotype appeared a few times. This chain uses TRBV7-2 with TRBJ2-7; TRBD2 is a possible D gene (6 bases). V was cut by 2 bases and J by 2 bases, with 13 bases left in between. Germline CDR1 SGHTA, CDR2 FQGNSA. This CDR3 spans 15 amino acids. CDR3 coding DNA: TGTGCCAGCAGCTTAAGCGGGCAGAACCCCTACGAGCAGTACTTC. It specifies CASSLSGQNPYEQYF.

Ten or more counts support this clonotype. The chain joins TRBV29-1 to TRBJ1-2, with D possibly TRBD1 on 6 matching bases. Germline V gives CDR1 SQVTM, CDR2 ANQGSEA. The germline V and J ends were trimmed by 3 bases and 7 bases, with 12 bases remaining between them. The CDR3 consists of 12 residues. This chain's CDR3 is CSVEGGAGGYTF. The DNA of the CDR3 is TGCAGCGTTGAGGGGGGGGCAGGTGGCTACACCTTC. Complete variable domain (other parts from reference TRBV29-1 and TRBJ1-2): SAVISQKPSRDICQRGTSLTIQCQVDSQVTMMFWYRQQPGQSLTLIATANQGSEATYESGFVIDKFPISRPNLTFSTLTVSNMSPEDSSIYLCSVEGGAGGYTFGSGTRLTVV.

This clonotype was seen repeatedly, ten times or more. The J gene is TRBJ2-3, the V gene TRBV12-3 or TRBV12-4; unclear D gene. Between the trimmed V and J ends, which lost 5 bases and 6 bases, there was a span of 6 bases. This CDR3 has 11 residues. The CDR3 sequence: CASSPLDTQYF. The CDR3 DNA reads TGTGCCAGCAGTCCCCTTGATACGCAGTATTTT.

This clonotype was detected a few times. The J gene is TRBJ2-3, the V gene TRBV19, with D uncertain. V gave up 3 bases and J gave up 5 bases, with 9 bases separating them. The germline V gene encodes CDR1 LNHDA and CDR2 SQIVND (reference sequence). This CDR3 has 13 amino acids. CDR3 nucleotide sequence: TGTGCCAGTAGTATCCGAGGCCAAGATACGCAGTATTTT. This codes for CASSIRGQDTQYF.

The sample holds a few counts of this clonotype. The rearrangement uses TRBV27 and TRBJ2-5; 11 bases are a match to TRBD2. Germline V gene lookup returns CDR1 MNHEY and CDR2 SMNVEV (reference sequence). CDR3 length: 17 amino acids. V lost 5 bases, J lost 5 bases, and 13 bases stayed unmatched. The CDR3 loop reads CASSQTLAGGPRETQYF. CDR3 nucleotides: TGTGCCAGCAGTCAAACTTTAGCGGGGGGGCCTCGGGAGACCCAGTACTTC.

This chain joins TRBV11-3 and TRBJ1-2, with D possibly TRBD1 on 6 matching bases. Trimming took 5 bases from V and 4 from J, leaving 14 bases between them. Germline V gene data show CDR1 as SGHNT and CDR2 as YENEEA. The CDR3 length is 14 residues. The CDR3 region is CASSPWGAVYGYTF. The CDR3, as DNA: TGTGCCAGCAGCCCCTGGGGGGCAGTCTATGGCTACACCTTC.

The chain is built from TRBV7-9 and TRBJ1-1; 10 positions match TRBD1. Germline V gene sequence: CDR1 SEHNR, CDR2 FQNEAQ (reference sequence). V was clipped by 7 bases and J by 6 bases; unmatched bases: 14. The CDR3 is made up of 16 amino acids. The CDR3 sequence: CASTLTLGTGASEAFF. For the CDR3, the DNA is TGTGCCAGCACGCTAACTCTTGGGACAGGGGCTTCTGAAGCTTTCTTT. The variable domain in full, completed from reference TRBV7-9 and TRBJ1-1, reads DTGVSQNPRHKITKRGQNVTFRCDPISEHNRLYWYRQTLGQGPEFLTYFQNEAQLEKSRLLSDRFSAERPKGSFSTLEIQRTEQGDSAMYLCASTLTLGTGASEAFFGQGTRLTVV.

In this sample, this clonotype turned up a few times. This chain links TRBV7-2 with TRBJ2-1; 8 nucleotides match TRBD2. V lost 5 bases to trimming and J lost 5 bases; unmatched junction nucleotides: 14. This CDR3 is 17 amino acids long. Germline loops: CDR1 SGHTA, CDR2 FQGNSA. The DNA of the CDR3 is TGTGCCAGCAGCGTTAGCGGGGCCAACCCCCTGCACAATGAGCAGTTCTTC. Protein sequence: CASSVSGANPLHNEQFF.

The CDR3 sequence is CASSTGVGGQPQHF. The CDR3 DNA is TGTGCCAGCAGCACAGGGGTCGGTGGGCAGCCCCAGCATTTT. The chain carries TRBV6-6 and TRBJ1-5; 7 bases align to TRBD1. The CDR3 has 14 amino acids. Per germline, CDR1 MNHNY and CDR2 SVGAGI (reference sequence). Trimming removed 6 bases from V and 7 bases from J; junction bases left unmatched: 9.

The chain joins TRBV6-4 to TRBJ2-3; D remains ambiguous. This CDR3 contains 12 residues. Germline CDR1 reads MRHNA; CDR2 reads SNTAGT. With 4 bases removed from V and 1 base from J, the gap between germline ends came to 3 bases. CDR3: CASSACTDTQYF. CDR3 DNA: TGTGCCAGCAGTGCCTGCACAGATACGCAGTATTTT.

V usage is TRBV20-1 and J usage is TRBJ2-7; possible D gene TRBD1, 5 bases. V dropped 4 bases and J dropped 3 bases, with 7 bases sitting between them. The CDR3 totals 11 residues. CDR1 and CDR2 from the germline V gene are DFQATT and SNEGSKA (reference sequence). CDR3 loop: CSAKDNYEQYF. The CDR3 DNA reads TGCAGTGCTAAGGACAACTACGAGCAGTACTTC.

The chain joins TRBV12-3 or TRBV12-4 to TRBJ2-5; D gene uncertain. This CDR3 spans 12 amino acids. Trimming took off 3 bases at V and 5 bases at J, with 7 bases between the two ends. In DNA, the CDR3 is TGTGCCAGCAGTTTTGGCTGGGAGACCCAGTACTTC. Translation: CASSFGWETQYF.

This clonotype was counted a single time. The chain joins TRBV6-5 to TRBJ1-6, with TRBD1 matching over 12 bases. This CDR3 has 15 residues. The ends lost 6 bases at V and 14 bases at J; junction bases unmatched: 11. Germline V lookup: CDR1 MNHEY, CDR2 SVGAGI. The DNA for the CDR3 is TGTGCCAGCAGGCCATACCGGGACAGGGGGCCGACCCTCCACTTT. Amino acids: CASRPYRDRGPTLHF.

This clonotype was observed many times. The J gene is TRBJ2-3, the V gene TRBV11-2, with 7 nucleotides matching TRBD2. The V segment lost 8 bases and the J segment 4 bases; nucleotides outside the gene matches: 15. CDR1 and CDR2 (germline): SGHAT, FQNNGV. This CDR3 region has 16 residues. CDR3 sequence reads: CASGSQLSGRADTQYF. CDR3 DNA sequence: TGTGCCAGCGGGTCCCAACTATCAGGGAGGGCAGATACGCAGTATTTT.

The rearrangement links TRBV6-6 to TRBJ2-7; D remains unclear. In germline, CDR1 is MNHNY, CDR2 SVGAGI (reference sequence). V was clipped by 0 bases and J by 3 bases, with 6 bases between them. This CDR3 spans 13 amino acids. The CDR3 DNA reads TGTGCCAGCAGTTACTCGCAGGTCTACGAGCAGTACGTC. It specifies CASSYSQVYEQYV.

This clonotype was observed a few times. CDR3 amino acids: CASSDGWAYNEQFF. The DNA for the CDR3 is TGTGCCAGCAGTGACGGTTGGGCCTACAATGAGCAGTTCTTC. The chain carries TRBV25-1 and TRBJ2-1; no clear D. In germline, CDR1 is MGHDK, CDR2 SYGVNS. Trimming pared 3 bases from V and 2 bases from J, leaving 8 bases between. The CDR3 extends over 14 amino acids. Complete variable domain (other parts from reference TRBV25-1 and TRBJ2-1): EADIYQTPRYLVIGTGKKITLECSQTMGHDKMYWYQQDPGMELHLIHYSYGVNSTEKGDLSSESTVSRIRTEHFPLTLESARPSHTSQYLCASSDGWAYNEQFFGPGTRLTVL.

In this sample, this clonotype turned up a few times. The rearrangement joins TRBV6-5 to TRBJ1-2; maybe TRBD1 (6 bases). Per germline, CDR1 MNHEY and CDR2 SVGAGI. The CDR3 length is 12 residues. Trimming cost V 7 bases and J 7 bases, with 13 bases left between them. This chain's CDR3 is CASKTGSIGYTF. The CDR3 DNA reads as TGTGCCAGCAAAACAGGGAGTATTGGCTACACCTTC.